This TCR beta chain emerged from a study of T cells in Graves' hyperthyroidism and ophthalmopathy. RNA transcripts provided the source from which TCR beta CDR3 regions were amplified. Using the HTBI primer set, a first-round RT-PCR was run on the TCR CDR3. MiXCR, applied by TCRdb to the multiplex PCR reads, yields one record per CDR3 protein. The sample has about 400,000 distinct CDR3 sequences, around 16% seen once. The CDR3 has 16 amino acids. Germline CDR1 SEHNR, CDR2 FQNEAQ (reference sequence). This clonotype was seen ten or more times. The sequence derives from a woman aged 18 to 35 with Graves' hyperthyroidism. The rearrangement links TRBV7-9 to TRBJ1-1; 8 bases match TRBD1. The material sequenced was blood. The CDR3 region has the DNA TGTGCGGAAGGGGGGCAGGGGGCTGTCATGAACACTGAAGCTTTCTTT. The encoded protein is CAEGGQGAVMNTEAFF.